Listed below are T cell receptor beta chains from one sample, sequenced in a study of cytomegalovirus exposure and HLA in healthy donors. Clones were sequenced by immunoSEQ multiplex PCR, and TCRdb holds only the in-frame ones, with some missing. Here the sample spans approximately 220,000 clones, roughly 80% being singletons. The sequencing sample was made of PBMCs. The receptors here all came from a man in his forties or fifties in good health and CMV-seronegative. Both conserved end residues are part of each CDR3. A D gene is named only where the DNA matches it firmly. The size of a clone is reported for some rows only, either as once, few or many, or as a class for expanded clones.

>.|TRBD1|TRBV2|TRBJ1-2
TGTGCCAGCAGCGAATTGAGACAGGGAGAATATGGCTACACCTTC
CASSELRQGEYGYTF
>.|.|TRBV27|TRBJ1-1
TGTGCCAGCAGTTACGGGGAGCCTTTTGAAGCTTTCTTT
CASSYGEPFEAFF
>.|.|TRBV4-3|TRBJ2-1
TGCGCCAGCAGCCAAGATGTGGGGGGGCTCAGTGAGCAGTTCTTC
CASSQDVGGLSEQFF
>once|.|TRBV7-9|TRBJ1-4
TGTTCCAGCAGCCGTGGACCGGGACAAGGGAATGAAAAACTGTTTTTT
CSSSRGPGQGNEKLFF
>few|.|TRBV2|TRBJ2-7
TGTGCCAGCAGGCAGGCTCCGGGAGAGCAGTACTTC
CASRQAPGEQYF
>.|TRBD2|TRBV5-1|TRBJ2-1
TGCGCCAGCAGCTTGGGCGGTAGCGGGGGGTCCAGGTATGAGCAGTTCTTC
CASSLGGSGGSRYEQFF
>.|TRBD1|TRBV27|TRBJ2-7
TGTGCCAGCAGGGGGACAGGCCACGAGCAGTACTTC
CASRGTGHEQYF
>.|.|TRBV6-1|TRBJ1-4
TGTGCCAGCAGTCTGAGACAGCAAAGTAATGAAAAACTGTTTTTT
CASSLRQQSNEKLFF
>.|TRBD1|TRBV7-9|TRBJ2-7
TGTGCCAGCAGCCCCACAGGGGCTTCTAGAGAGCAGTACTTC
CASSPTGASREQYF
>.|.|TRBV7-3|TRBJ2-3
TGTGCCAGCAGCTTAACCGGGTACACAGATACGCAGTATTTT
CASSLTGYTDTQYF
>.|.|TRBV7-3|TRBJ2-1
TGTGCCAGCAGCCCTGGAGGAGGGAGTGAGCAGTTCTTC
CASSPGGGSEQFF
>.|TRBD2|TRBV7-9|TRBJ2-5
TGTGCCACCGAGCGGGGGGCAGGGGAGACCCAGTACTTC
CATERGAGETQYF
>.|TRBD2|TRBV28|TRBJ2-1
TGTGCCAGCGCAGACCCAGGGACTAGCGGGAGAAATGAGCAGTTCTTC
CASADPGTSGRNEQFF
>.|.|TRBV5-1|TRBJ2-5
TGCGCCAGCAGGGTGGGCAGCCAAGAGACCCAGTACTTC
CASRVGSQETQYF
>few|TRBD2|TRBV5-6|TRBJ2-4
TGTGCCAGCAGCTTTAATTGGGCGGGAGGGAACATTCAGTACTTC
CASSFNWAGGNIQYF
>.|.|TRBV7-2|TRBJ2-3
TGTGCCAGCAGTATCACAGATACGCAGTATTTT
CASSITDTQYF
>.|TRBD1|TRBV7-3|TRBJ1-1
TGTGCCAGCAGCCCGGACAGGGCAGTCGGTGAAGCTTTCTTT
CASSPDRAVGEAFF
>.|.|TRBV7-8|TRBJ2-7
TGTGCCAGCAGCTATACCGGGACACCCTACGAGCAGTACTTC
CASSYTGTPYEQYF
>.|.|TRBV18|TRBJ1-1
TGTGCCAGCTCACCGGGGGCAGCGAACACTGAAGCTTTCTTT
CASSPGAANTEAFF
>.|TRBD2|TRBV7-6|TRBJ2-5
TGTGCCAGCAGCTTGGGACTAGCGGGAGCCCAAGAGACCCAGTACTTC
CASSLGLAGAQETQYF
>.|TRBD1|TRBV5-1|TRBJ2-7
TGCGCCAGCAGCGTGGACAGGGGCGAGCAGTACTTC
CASSVDRGEQYF
>.|.|TRBV30|TRBJ2-2
TGTGCCTGGAGGACACGAACAGTTAACACCGGGGAGCTGTTTTTT
CAWRTRTVNTGELFF
>.|TRBD1|TRBV5-1|TRBJ1-1
TGCGCCAGCAGCGGACAGGGGCAGCTCACTGAAGCTTTCTTT
CASSGQGQLTEAFF
>.|.|TRBV9|TRBJ1-5
TGTGCCAGCAGCGTAGGAGTACCCGGTCAGCCCCAGCATTTT
CASSVGVPGQPQHF
>.|TRBD1|TRBV5-6|TRBJ2-7
TGTGCCAGCAGCTTCTGGACAGGGGTTTTTTACGAGCAGTACTTC
CASSFWTGVFYEQYF
>.|.|TRBV7-2|TRBJ1-1
TGTGCCAGCAGCCTGGAGGGGATGGTTAAGACTGAAGCTTTCTTT
CASSLEGMVKTEAFF
>.|TRBD1|TRBV7-8|TRBJ2-6
TGTGCCAGCAGCTTAGGACAGGGGCACTCTGGGGCCAACGTCCTGACTTTC
CASSLGQGHSGANVLTF
>.|.|TRBV10-2|TRBJ1-2
TGCGCCAGCAGTGAGTCTCAATATGGCTACACCTTC
CASSESQYGYTF
>.|.|TRBV29-1|TRBJ1-1
TGCAGCGGGGGGGGCGGGACACTGAACACTGAAGCTTTCTTT
CSGGGGTLNTEAFF
>.|.|TRBV27|TRBJ2-1
TGTGCCAGCAGTTTACGGGGGACTTCCCCATCCTACAATGAGCAGTTCTTC
CASSLRGTSPSYNEQFF
>once|.|TRBV27|TRBJ2-2
TGTGCCAGCAGTTTATCGATTGAGGCCGGGGAGCTGTTTTTT
CASSLSIEAGELFF
>.|.|TRBV5-4|TRBJ2-6
TGTGCCAGCAGCTTGGAGGGACATGGGGCCAACGTCCTGACTTTC
CASSLEGHGANVLTF
>.|.|TRBV7-3|TRBJ2-2
TGTGCCAGCAGCTTAATAGCGAACACCGGGGAGCTGTTTTTT
CASSLIANTGELFF
>.|TRBD1|TRBV30|TRBJ1-2
TGTGCCTGGAGTGTACTTGGACAGGGGGCGGGTGGCTACACCTTC
CAWSVLGQGAGGYTF
>.|TRBD1|TRBV6-6|TRBJ1-2
TGTGCCAGCAGGGGACAGGGGGCCTTTTATGGCTACACCTTC
CASRGQGAFYGYTF
>.|TRBD1|TRBV13|TRBJ1-5
TGTGCCAGCAGCTTAGGGGGGGACAGGGGGACTCAGCCCCAGCATTTT
CASSLGGDRGTQPQHF
>.|.|TRBV7-2|TRBJ2-7
TGTGCCAGCAGCATCCTATCGGGGATCGAGCAGTACTTC
CASSILSGIEQYF
>.|TRBD1|TRBV7-2|TRBJ1-6
TGTGCCAGCAGCGGGCGCAGGGGGCGAAATTCACCCCTCCACTTT
CASSGRRGRNSPLHF
>.|.|TRBV5-4|TRBJ2-5
TGTGCCAGCAGCTCCGATGGAGGAACGAGAGAGACCCAGTACTTC
CASSSDGGTRETQYF
>.|.|TRBV19|TRBJ1-1
TGTGCCAGTACCCCAACGGGGACACCGAACACTGAAGCTTTCTTT
CASTPTGTPNTEAFF
>.|TRBD1|TRBV19|TRBJ1-5
TGTGCCAGTAGCTCTTCCGGGACAGGGGAAGGTTATCAGCCCCAGCATTTT
CASSSSGTGEGYQPQHF
>.|.|TRBV5-4|TRBJ1-5
TGTGCCAGCAGCTTGGGGGGACACGATTCCGATACGGGGCCCTTT
CASSLGGHDSDTGPF
>.|.|TRBV5-6|TRBJ1-2
TGTGCCAGCAGCTCTCTGGGGGGGTCGGACGGCTACACCTTC
CASSSLGGSDGYTF
>once|TRBD2|TRBV4-2|TRBJ2-7
TGTGCCAGCAGCCAAGGTGGGCTAGCGGCCTACGAGCAGTACTTC
CASSQGGLAAYEQYF
>.|TRBD1|TRBV9|TRBJ2-1
TGTGCCAGCAGCGCGACTACAGGGGACTCCTACAATGAGCAGTTCTTC
CASSATTGDSYNEQFF
>.|.|TRBV7-3|TRBJ2-3
TGTGCCAGCAAACAGGGATTTGGAACAGATACGCAGTATTTT
CASKQGFGTDTQYF
>.|.|TRBV10-3|TRBJ2-2
TGTGCCATCAGTTTCAGGGGGGCGGGGTACACCGGGGAGCTGTTTTTT
CAISFRGAGYTGELFF
>.|TRBD2|TRBV2|TRBJ2-7
TGTGCCAGCACCCAAGGACTAGCGGGGGGATCCTACGAGCAGTACTTC
CASTQGLAGGSYEQYF
>.|TRBD2|TRBV29-1|TRBJ2-3
TGCAGCGTTGCCGGACTAGCGAGCACAGATACGCAGTATTTT
CSVAGLASTDTQYF
>.|TRBD2|TRBV7-3|TRBJ2-1
TGTGCCAGCAGCTTAAGACTAGCGGGTAACAATGAGCAGTTCTTC
CASSLRLAGNNEQFF
>.|.|TRBV27|TRBJ1-5
TGTGCCAGCAGTTTATTTGGAGGAAGCAATCAGCCCCAGCATTTT
CASSLFGGSNQPQHF
>.|.|TRBV18|TRBJ1-4
TGTGCCAGCTCACCTGACCGCGGAGAAAAACTGTTTTTT
CASSPDRGEKLFF
>.|.|TRBV5-8|TRBJ1-5
TGTGCCAGCAGCTTGGGGGTCAGGACAATCAATCAGCCCCAGCATTTT
CASSLGVRTINQPQHF
>.|TRBD1|TRBV7-9|TRBJ2-2
TGTTCCAGCCGCATGTCCGGGACAGCGTTCACCGGGGAGCTGTTTTTT
CSSRMSGTAFTGELFF
>.|.|TRBV4-1|TRBJ2-7
TGCGCCAGCAGCCGCTATGGAGACAGCTCCTACGAGCAGTACTTC
CASSRYGDSSYEQYF
>.|.|TRBV5-4|TRBJ2-7
TGTGCCAGCAGCCAGCAGGACACCTACGAGCAGTACTTC
CASSQQDTYEQYF
>.|.|TRBV4-1|TRBJ2-7
TGCGCCAGCAGCCAGCTACAGGGCGCCTACGAGCAGTACTTC
CASSQLQGAYEQYF